The sequence of this T cell receptor beta chain was determined in a study of T-cell memory formation after mild COVID-19. Germline-derived CDR1 and CDR2 are SGHTA and FQGTGA. Trimming cost V 1 base and J 7 bases; bases outside gene matches: 6. There are 15 residues in the CDR3. Researchers used 5'RACE with constant-segment primers to make TCR alpha and TCR beta cDNA libraries that carry sample barcodes and UMIs. MiXCR, applied by TCRdb to the 5' RACE reads, yields one record per CDR3 protein. The table records about 57,000 distinct CDR3 sequences, 10% to 15% of them present only once. In its sample, this clonotype was seen a few times. The antigen remains undetermined. Study results and caveats: CM and EM subsets held most contracting CD4+ clones; EMRA held CD8+ ones.

This clonotype was obtained from a man aged 18-30 years who had mild COVID-19 (a few samples of this study predate the infection). Cell type and time point are not known. The sequenced sample was PBMCs or a T cell subset sorted from them (not recorded which). V and J are TRBV7-3 and TRBJ2-1, with 8 positions matching TRBD1. The CDR3, as DNA: TGTGCCAGCAGCTTAAGGGCCACAGGGGGGAATGAGCAGTTCTTC. It codes for CASSLRATGGNEQFF.